The source of this T cell receptor (beta chain) is a study of T-cell reconstitution after alpha-beta-depleted transplantation in children. This clonotype was seen only a few times. This CDR3 has 13 residues. Trimming stripped 4 bases from V and 1 base from J, with 7 bases between. Germline assignment: CDR1 ENHRY and CDR2 SYGVKD. During its preparation, the TCRbeta library received unique molecular identifiers. TCRdb reprocessed the PCR reads via MiXCR and lists one record per CDR3 protein. Of roughly 500,000 distinct CDR3 sequences in the sample, about an eighth were seen once. The chain has TRBV10-3 and TRBJ2-5; maybe TRBD1 (5 bases). The TCR was taken from a human donor who donated a stem cell graft to a child with combined immunodeficiency. The material was PBMCs from the stem cell graft donor, obtained from the stem cell graft. CDR3 sequence (DNA): TGTGCCATCAGTGTCAGGGCCCAAGAGACCCAGTACTTC. Amino acid sequence: CAISVRAQETQYF.